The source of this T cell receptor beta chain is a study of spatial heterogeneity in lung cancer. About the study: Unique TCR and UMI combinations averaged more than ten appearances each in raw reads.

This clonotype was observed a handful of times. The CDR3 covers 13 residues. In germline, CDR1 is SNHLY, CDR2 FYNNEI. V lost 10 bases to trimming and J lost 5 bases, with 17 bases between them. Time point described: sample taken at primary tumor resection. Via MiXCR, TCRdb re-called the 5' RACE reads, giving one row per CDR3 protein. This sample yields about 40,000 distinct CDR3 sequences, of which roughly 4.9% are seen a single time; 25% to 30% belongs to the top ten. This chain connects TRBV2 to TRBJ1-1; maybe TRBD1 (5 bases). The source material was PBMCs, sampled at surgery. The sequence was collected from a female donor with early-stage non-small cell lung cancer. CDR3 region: CATRAQGSTEAFF. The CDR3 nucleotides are TGTGCCACCAGGGCCCAGGGTAGTACTGAAGCTTTCTTT.